This TCR beta chain appears in the sequencing data of a study of shared clonotypes between healthy human individuals. The germline V gene encodes CDR1 GTSNPN and CDR2 SVGIG (reference sequence). The CDR3 sequence is 15 residues long. Trimming removed 2 bases from V and 4 bases from J, with 18 bases in between. Data came from immunoSEQ multiplex PCR; TCRdb stores just in-frame clones and leaves some out. The sample has over a million clones; less than 99% are singletons. The receptor was derived from a man between 25 and 39 years old in good health. Sequencing was done on a sample of naive CD4+ T cells sorted from blood. Subset indicated: CD45RA+ positively selected. The chain joins TRBV30 to TRBJ2-7; tentative D call: TRBD1 (7 bases). The CDR3 region has the DNA TGTGCCTGGAGTCCTCGTATGACAGGGAGGTACGAGCAGTACTTC. Amino acid sequence: CAWSPRMTGRYEQYF.